The following is a T cell receptor (beta chain) sequence with its context. The data stem from a study of cytomegalovirus exposure and HLA in healthy donors. PCR involved 60 Vbeta and 13 Jbeta primers. Sequencing used immunoSEQ multiplex PCR; TCRdb keeps in-frame clones, though not all of them. Counted here are over 70,000 clones, 70% to 80% occurring once; the ten biggest clones make up roughly 3%. The origin of this receptor is a man between 45 and 60 years old in good health and CMV-seropositive. The specimen was PBMCs.

DNA of the CDR3: TGTGCCAGCTCACCCGGGACAGGGGGCGAAGCGACCGGGGAGCTGTTTTTT. Amino acids: CASSPGTGGEATGELFF. The chain has TRBV18 and TRBJ2-2, with 12 bases fitting TRBD1. Looked up from germline, CDR1 is KGHSH and CDR2 is LQKENI. This CDR3 has 17 residues. V was clipped by 3 bases and J by 5 bases; unmatched bases: 7.